This entry lists 29 T cell receptor beta chains sequenced from one sample in a study of technical replicates of blood from several donors (dated by TCRdb to 2016 to 2017). Library method: the immunoSEQ multiplex PCR assay. Here the immuneACCESS table is served through TCRdb, limited to in-frame sequences with V and J called. Missing clones are a known gap in these copies; in checked studies unresolved V genes cover under half, and the rest lacks a known reason. The sample table records under 95,000 clones; around 94% of these occur just once. 0.25% to 0.3% of the sample belongs to the ten largest clones. Specimen: T cells isolated from PBMCs. Every receptor here comes from a human donor in good health.

V usage is TRBV2 and J usage is TRBJ2-4; D uncertain. The germline gives CDR1 SNHLY, CDR2 FYNNEI. CDR3 length: 14 amino acids. Trimming removed 6 bases at V and 0 bases at J, with 9 bases between. The CDR3 DNA follows: TGTGCCAGCAGGACGCGGCTAGCCAAAAACATTCAGTACTTC. Its protein product is CASRTRLAKNIQYF.

The chain is built from TRBV5-1 and TRBJ1-3; the D is unclear. The CDR3 is 16 amino acids. Germline loops: CDR1 SGHRS, CDR2 YFSETQ. V lost 0 bases and J lost 1, with 11 bases in between. The CDR3 reads CASSLGLAGSGNTIYF. Here the CDR3 DNA reads TGCGCCAGCAGCTTGGGGCTGGCCGGGTCTGGAAACACCATATATTTT.

The V and J genes are TRBV2 and TRBJ2-3; weak D call: TRBD1 (5 bases). The CDR3 is made up of 15 amino acids. V was shortened by 6 bases and J by 0 bases, with 13 bases between the two germline ends. Germline CDR1 reads SNHLY; CDR2 reads FYNNEI. CDR3 residues: CASSAVGQSTDTQYF. CDR3 bases: TGTGCCAGCAGCGCCGTGGGGCAGAGCACAGATACGCAGTATTTT.

The chain uses TRBV7-6 and TRBJ2-1; possible D gene TRBD1, 5 bases. Germline V gene data show CDR1 as SGHVS and CDR2 as FNYEAQ. Trimming shortened V by 6 bases and J by 14 bases, and 23 bases separated the two germline ends. CDR3 length: 14 residues. The CDR3: CASSSSVRGVQEFF. The CDR3 DNA reads as TGTGCCAGCAGTTCGTCGGTCCGCGGCGTACAGGAGTTCTTC.

This chain connects TRBV6-5 to TRBJ2-7, with 11 positions matching TRBD1. The CDR3 totals 15 residues. V gave up 6 bases and J gave up 2 bases; unmatched junction bases: 6. Germline CDR1 reads MNHEY; CDR2 reads SVGAGI. CDR3 DNA sequence: TGTGCCAGCAGCCCCTCGGGACAGGGGGCCTACGAGCAGTACTTC. Amino acids: CASSPSGQGAYEQYF.

The genes are TRBV9 and TRBJ2-3; 7 bases are a match to TRBD2. J gave up 0 bases and V 3 bases, and 7 bases lay outside the gene matches. Germline V gene sequence: CDR1 SGDLS, CDR2 YYNGEE. CDR3 size: 16 residues. The CDR3 spells CASSALSGPSTDTQYF. The CDR3 DNA follows: TGTGCCAGCAGCGCTCTTAGCGGGCCCAGCACAGATACGCAGTATTTT. Looking up the rest from reference TRBV9 and TRBJ2-3 gives the full variable domain: DSGVTQTPKHLITATGQRVTLRCSPRSGDLSVYWYQQSLDQGLQFLIQYYNGEERAKGNILERFSAQQFPDLHSELNLSSLELGDSALYFCASSALSGPSTDTQYFGPGTRLTVL.

The chain links TRBV28 to TRBJ1-5, with D perhaps TRBD1 (6 bases). V was shortened by 1 base and J by 1 base, with 11 bases between the two germline ends. The germline gives CDR1 MDHEN, CDR2 SYDVKM. This CDR3 has 16 residues. The CDR3 bases are TGTGCCAGCAGTTTATTCCTCAGGGGCAGCAATCAGCCCCAGCATTTT. This sequence encodes CASSLFLRGSNQPQHF.

By proportion, this clone is medium-sized (0.01 to 0.1%). The chain joins TRBV13 to TRBJ1-1; D remains unclear. The germline V gene encodes CDR1 PRHDT and CDR2 FYEKMQ (reference sequence). This CDR3 is 12 amino acids long. Trimming left V 4 bases short and J 3 bases short, with 6 bases between. The CDR3 region has the DNA TGTGCCAGCAGCTGGCAGGACACTGAAGCTTTCTTT. Translating it yields CASSWQDTEAFF. Combining the CDR3 with reference TRBV13 and TRBJ1-1 gives the whole variable domain AAGVIQSPRHLIKEKRETATLKCYPIPRHDTVYWYQQGPGQDPQFLISFYEKMQSDKGSIPDRFSAQQFSDYHSELNMSSLELGDSALYFCASSWQDTEAFFGQGTRLTVV.

The chain employs TRBV7-6 and TRBJ1-2, with D possibly being TRBD1 (6 bases). This CDR3 is built from 14 residues. Germline V gene data show CDR1 as SGHVS and CDR2 as FNYEAQ. The ends were cut back, 1 base at V and 1 base at J, with 7 bases in the middle. Written as DNA, the CDR3 is TGTGCCAGCAGCTTAGTCAGGGGTAACTATGGCTACACCTTC. Its translation is CASSLVRGNYGYTF.

The chain has TRBV7-9 and TRBJ1-2, with TRBD1 identical over 9 bases. Trimming took 8 bases from V and 7 from J; bases not matched to a gene: 5. Germline CDR1 and CDR2: SEHNR and FQNEAQ (reference sequence). CDR3 size: 12 residues. The CDR3 DNA sequence: TGTGCCAGCGACAGGGGGGGGGCTGGCTACACCTTC. It is translated as CASDRGGAGYTF.

This rearrangement joins TRBV6-1 to TRBJ1-4, with 7 bases identical to TRBD1. Germline assignment: CDR1 MNHNS and CDR2 SASEGT. This CDR3 contains 17 residues. Trimming cost V 3 bases and J 4 bases; bases outside gene matches: 11. Written as DNA, the CDR3 is TGTGCCAGCAGTGATGGGTTACCAGGGGGGAATAATGAAAAACTGTTTTTT. Translation gives CASSDGLPGGNNEKLFF.

A single count supports this clone. The J gene is TRBJ2-7, the V gene TRBV5-1; D ambiguous. Germline CDR1 and CDR2: SGHRS and YFSETQ. The CDR3 length is 13 residues. Between the trimmed V and J ends, which lost 1 base and 1 base, there was a span of 6 bases. The CDR3 coding sequence is TGCGCCAGCAGCTTGTACTCATCCTACGAGCAGTACTTC. Encoded protein: CASSLYSSYEQYF.

The genes are TRBV2 and TRBJ2-1; 7 bases are shared with TRBD1. This CDR3 has 15 residues. Germline CDR1 is SNHLY and CDR2 is FYNNEI. Trimming removed 7 bases from V and 6 bases from J; junction bases left unmatched: 12. CDR3 DNA: TGTGCCAGCATGATCGACAGGGATTTGTTCAATGAGCAGTTCTTC. It specifies CASMIDRDLFNEQFF.

The chain is built from TRBV25-1 and TRBJ1-1, with 8 nucleotides matching TRBD1. The V gene's germline CDR1 is MGHDK and CDR2 SYGVNS. The CDR3 runs to 16 residues. J gave up 10 bases and V 1 base, and 14 bases lay outside the gene matches. CDR3 protein: CASSEWGQASSDSAFF. CDR3 sequence (DNA): TGTGCCAGCAGTGAATGGGGACAGGCCAGTTCAGACTCAGCTTTCTTT.

V gene TRBV15 combines with J gene TRBJ1-1; 10 nucleotides match TRBD1. Germline CDR1 reads LNHNV; CDR2 reads YYDKDF (reference sequence). The J segment lost 11 bases and the V segment lost 0 bases, leaving 6 bases of the junction unmatched. The CDR3 is 14 amino acids. The CDR3 DNA reads as TGTGCCACCAGCAGAGACAGACAGGGGGCAAGGGCTTTCTTT. Residues: CATSRDRQGARAFF.

V and J are TRBV9 and TRBJ1-3; D is undetermined. Trimming stripped 3 bases from V and 2 bases from J, with 18 bases between. There are 17 residues in the CDR3. Germline CDR1 and CDR2: SGDLS and YYNGEE. The CDR3 DNA is TGTGCCAGCAGCGACTCAGGCCTCCCTTACCCTGGAAACACCATATATTTT. It is translated as CASSDSGLPYPGNTIYF. The full variable domain, completed using reference TRBV9 and TRBJ1-3, is DSGVTQTPKHLITATGQRVTLRCSPRSGDLSVYWYQQSLDQGLQFLIQYYNGEERAKGNILERFSAQQFPDLHSELNLSSLELGDSALYFCASSDSGLPYPGNTIYFGEGSWLTVV.

The chain recombines TRBV11-2 with TRBJ2-3, with D maybe TRBD2 (7 bases). V gave up 5 bases and J gave up 3 bases, with 18 bases separating them. The CDR3 is 16 amino acids. Germline CDR1 SGHAT, CDR2 FQNNGV. CDR3 region: CASSPWGRESTDTQYF. The CDR3 DNA sequence: TGTGCCAGCAGCCCGTGGGGGCGGGAGTCGACAGATACGCAGTATTTT.

Notes on this clone: The same CDR3 also results from other DNA sequences found in this sample. The rearrangement links TRBV29-1 to TRBJ2-7; 7 bases agree with TRBD1. The germline V gene has CDR1 SQVTM and CDR2 ANQGSEA. The V and J ends lost 1 base and 2 bases, in that order; junction bases with no gene match: 2. The CDR3 spans 13 residues. This chain's CDR3 is CSVEGQGAYEQYF. DNA of the CDR3: TGCAGCGTTGAAGGTCAGGGGGCCTACGAGCAGTACTTC.

This chain connects TRBV10-3 to TRBJ1-5; D is uncertain. Germline V gene data show CDR1 as ENHRY and CDR2 as SYGVKD. CDR3 size: 12 residues. V lost 3 bases, J lost 4 bases, and 4 bases lay in between. CDR3: CAISDGNQPQHF. In DNA, the CDR3 is TGTGCCATCAGTGACGGGAATCAGCCCCAGCATTTT.

This sequence joins TRBV5-1 and TRBJ2-1, with TRBD2 matching over 7 bases. With V trimmed by 0 bases and J by 4 bases, 10 bases remained unmatched. The CDR3 is made up of 17 amino acids. CDR1 is SGHRS and CDR2 is YFSETQ in the germline V gene. CDR3 bases: TGCGCCAGCAGCTTGGCTTCTAGCGGCTCGACTTACAATGAGCAGTTCTTC. Protein product: CASSLASSGSTYNEQFF.

The V gene is TRBV19, the J gene TRBJ1-2; D gene unclear. Germline V gene data show CDR1 as LNHDA and CDR2 as SQIVND (reference sequence). Trimming took 5 bases from V and 8 from J, leaving 18 bases between them. This CDR3 has 14 amino acids. The CDR3 here is CASSPRDLTRGYTF. In DNA form, the CDR3 reads TGTGCCAGTAGTCCCCGGGATCTCACGAGGGGCTACACCTTC.

This chain connects TRBV7-2 to TRBJ1-5, with 9 bases lining up with TRBD1. The length of the CDR3 is 15 residues. CDR1 is SGHTA and CDR2 is FQGNSA in the germline V gene. V gave up 5 bases and J gave up 7 bases; unmatched junction bases: 9. Here the CDR3 reads CASSLGTGLMQPQHF. In DNA, the CDR3 is TGTGCCAGCAGCCTCGGGACAGGGCTTATGCAGCCCCAGCATTTT. Supplemented by reference TRBV7-2 and TRBJ1-5, the full variable domain reads GAGVSQSPSNKVTEKGKDVELRCDPISGHTALYWYRQSLGQGLEFLIYFQGNSAPDKSGLPSDRFSAERTGGSVSTLTIQRTQQEDSAVYLCASSLGTGLMQPQHFGDGTRLSIL.

The chain joins TRBV15 to TRBJ2-1, with D possibly TRBD2 on 5 matching bases. The CDR3 contains 14 residues. V was shortened by 3 bases and J by 5 bases, with 11 bases between the two germline ends. Germline-derived CDR1 and CDR2 are LNHNV and YYDKDF (reference sequence). The CDR3 protein is CATSRDRSDNEQFF. CDR3 nucleotide sequence: TGTGCCACCAGCAGGGACCGTAGCGACAATGAGCAGTTCTTC.

The V and J genes are TRBV6-4 and TRBJ2-2; weak D call: TRBD1 (5 bases). The CDR3 sequence is 14 residues long. The V gene's germline CDR1 is MRHNA and CDR2 SNTAGT. V was shortened by 5 bases and J by 1 base, with 8 bases between the two germline ends. CDR3 DNA sequence: TGTGCCAGCAGTATACAGGAGAACACCGGGGAGCTGTTTTTT. It codes for CASSIQENTGELFF.

The J gene is TRBJ2-1, the V gene TRBV30; 9 nucleotides line up with TRBD1. With V trimmed by 0 bases and J by 5 bases, 5 bases remained unmatched. Germline CDR1 and CDR2: GTSNPN and SVGIG (reference sequence). This CDR3 is built from 15 residues. DNA of the CDR3: TGTGCCTGGAGTGTACAGGGGGCGAGCGACAATGAGCAGTTCTTC. Residues: CAWSVQGASDNEQFF.

V gene TRBV5-1 combines with J gene TRBJ2-7, with D perhaps TRBD1 (6 bases). V was pared by 8 bases and J by 1 base, with 19 bases between. Germline V gives CDR1 SGHRS, CDR2 YFSETQ. The CDR3 sequence is 15 residues long. CDR3 residues: CASTYRDTGSYEQYF. CDR3 coding DNA: TGCGCCAGTACGTACAGGGATACAGGTTCCTACGAGCAGTACTTC.

This sequence joins TRBV6-1 and TRBJ2-7; D perhaps matches TRBD1 (6 bases). This CDR3 is 14 amino acids long. Germline CDR1 is MNHNS and CDR2 is SASEGT. Trimming cost V 4 bases and J 1 base, with 11 bases left between them. CDR3 nucleotide sequence: TGTGCCAGCAGTGGGACAGTCCTATCCTACGAGCAGTACTTC. Its translation: CASSGTVLSYEQYF.

This chain connects TRBV5-1 to TRBJ2-6; 7 bases are a match to TRBD1. The germline CDR1 and CDR2 sequences are SGHRS and YFSETQ. Unmatched junction bases numbered 8, after V lost 4 bases and J lost 4 bases. This CDR3 region has 16 residues. This CDR3 reads CASSDQTGAGANVLTF. As DNA, the CDR3 is TGCGCCAGCAGCGACCAAACAGGGGCCGGGGCCAACGTCCTGACTTTC. The full variable domain, completed using reference TRBV5-1 and TRBJ2-6, is KAGVTQTPRYLIKTRGQQVTLSCSPISGHRSVSWYQQTPGQGLQFLFEYFSETQRNKGNFPGRFSGRQFSNSRSEMNVSTLELGDSALYLCASSDQTGAGANVLTFGAGSRLTVL.

The chain recombines TRBV21-1 with TRBJ2-3; the DNA was not compared with TRBD2, the D call given in the table. TRBV21-1 is a known pseudogene. CDR3 length: 19 amino acids. The CDR3 coding sequence is TGTGCCAGCACCACCAAAACGCCTACTAGCGGGATAAGCACAGATACGCAGTATTTT. This encodes CASTTKTPTSGISTDTQYF.